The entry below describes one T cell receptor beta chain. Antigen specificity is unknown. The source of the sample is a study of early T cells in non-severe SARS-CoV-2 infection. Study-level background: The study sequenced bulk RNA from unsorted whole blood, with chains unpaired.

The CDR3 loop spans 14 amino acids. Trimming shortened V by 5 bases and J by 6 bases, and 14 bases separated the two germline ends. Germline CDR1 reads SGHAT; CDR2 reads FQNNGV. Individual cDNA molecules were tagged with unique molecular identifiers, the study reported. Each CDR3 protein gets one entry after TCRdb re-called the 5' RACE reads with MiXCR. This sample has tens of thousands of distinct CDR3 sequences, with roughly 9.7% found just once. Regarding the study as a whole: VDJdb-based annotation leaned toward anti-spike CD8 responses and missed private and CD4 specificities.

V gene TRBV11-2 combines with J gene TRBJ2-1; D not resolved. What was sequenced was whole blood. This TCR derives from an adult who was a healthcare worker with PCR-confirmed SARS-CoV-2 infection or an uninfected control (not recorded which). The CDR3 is CASSAGSAGNEQFF. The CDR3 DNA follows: TGTGCCAGCAGCGCCGGATCAGCAGGCAATGAGCAGTTCTTC.